The source of this T cell receptor (beta chain) is a study of cytomegalovirus exposure and HLA in healthy donors. Study results and limitations: A later analysis found first-cohort TCR clusters tended to co-occur in the 130 or so validation repertoires. It was confirmed in vitro that three of the CMV-associated chains were specific for CMV antigens.

Germline V gene data show CDR1 as SGHNT and CDR2 as YYREEE (reference sequence). V lost 6 bases and J 5 bases, leaving 15 bases between the germline ends. This CDR3 has 14 residues. This clone was counted once. The target antigen is unknown. Using immunoSEQ multiplex PCR, the repertoire was profiled, and TCRdb retains in-frame clones only, with some absent. The repertoire has about 150,000 clones, more than 85% of them found once; the top ten carry 0.6% to 0.8%. The gene calls are TRBV5-4 and TRBJ2-1, with D perhaps matching TRBD1 (5 bases). This receptor was taken from a man aged 18 to 30 in good health and CMV-seronegative. The sequencing input was PBMCs. DNA for the CDR3: TGTGCCAGCAACGCCCGACAGACTGACAATGAGCAGTTCTTC. As protein: CASNARQTDNEQFF. Full variable domain (rest looked up from reference TRBV5-4 and TRBJ2-1): ETGVTQSPTHLIKTRGQQVTLRCSSQSGHNTVSWYQQALGQGPQFIFQYYREEENGRGNFPPRFSGLQFPNYSSELNVNALELDDSALYLCASNARQTDNEQFFGPGTRLTVL.